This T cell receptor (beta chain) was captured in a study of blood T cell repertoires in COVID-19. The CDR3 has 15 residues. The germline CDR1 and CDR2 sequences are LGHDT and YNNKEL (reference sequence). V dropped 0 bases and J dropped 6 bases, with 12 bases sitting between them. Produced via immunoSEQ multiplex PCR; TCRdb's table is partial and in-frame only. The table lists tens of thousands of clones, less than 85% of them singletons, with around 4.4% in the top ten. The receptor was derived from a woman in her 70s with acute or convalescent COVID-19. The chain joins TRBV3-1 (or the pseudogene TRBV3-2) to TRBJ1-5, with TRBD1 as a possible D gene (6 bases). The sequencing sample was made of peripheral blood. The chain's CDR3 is CASSQDRAGAQPQHF. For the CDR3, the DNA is TGTGCCAGCAGCCAAGATCGGGCAGGGGCTCAGCCCCAGCATTTT.